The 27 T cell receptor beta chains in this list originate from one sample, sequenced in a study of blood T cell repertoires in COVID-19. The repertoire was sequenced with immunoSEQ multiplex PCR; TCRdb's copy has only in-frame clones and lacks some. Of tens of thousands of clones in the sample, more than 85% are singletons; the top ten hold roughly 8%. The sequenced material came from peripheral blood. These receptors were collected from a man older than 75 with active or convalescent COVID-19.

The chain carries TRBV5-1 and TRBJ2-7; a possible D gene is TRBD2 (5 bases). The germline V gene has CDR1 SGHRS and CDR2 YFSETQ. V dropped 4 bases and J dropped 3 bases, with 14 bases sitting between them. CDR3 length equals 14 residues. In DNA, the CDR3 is TGCGCCAGCAGCCTGGCCATCGGGGACTACGAGCAGTACGTC. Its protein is CASSLAIGDYEQYV.

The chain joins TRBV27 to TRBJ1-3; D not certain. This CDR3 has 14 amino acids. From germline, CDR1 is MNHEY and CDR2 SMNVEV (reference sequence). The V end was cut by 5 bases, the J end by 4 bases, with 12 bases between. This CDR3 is CASSVGSQGNTIYF. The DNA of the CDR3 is TGTGCCAGCAGTGTCGGGAGTCAAGGAAACACCATATATTTT.

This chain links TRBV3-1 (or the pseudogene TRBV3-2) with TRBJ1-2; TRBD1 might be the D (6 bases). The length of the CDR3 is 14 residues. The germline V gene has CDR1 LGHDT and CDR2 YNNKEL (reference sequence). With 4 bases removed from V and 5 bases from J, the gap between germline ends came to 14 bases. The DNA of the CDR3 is TGTGCCAGCAGCCGGGGCAGGGGAAGTTATGGCTACACCTTC. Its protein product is CASSRGRGSYGYTF.

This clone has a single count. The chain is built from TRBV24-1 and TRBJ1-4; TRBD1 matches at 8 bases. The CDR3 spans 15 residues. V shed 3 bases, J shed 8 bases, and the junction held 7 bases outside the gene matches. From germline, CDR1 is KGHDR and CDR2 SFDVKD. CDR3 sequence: CATSDNGQGREKLFF. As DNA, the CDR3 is TGTGCCACCAGTGATAACGGACAGGGAAGGGAAAAACTGTTTTTT.

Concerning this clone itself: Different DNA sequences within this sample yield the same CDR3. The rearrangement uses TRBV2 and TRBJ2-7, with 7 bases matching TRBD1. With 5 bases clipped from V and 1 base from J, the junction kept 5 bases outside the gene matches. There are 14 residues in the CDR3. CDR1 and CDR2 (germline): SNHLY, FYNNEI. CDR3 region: CASSLGTESYEQYV. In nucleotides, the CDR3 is TGTGCCAGCAGTCTCGGGACAGAGTCCTACGAGCAGTACGTC.

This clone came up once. This CDR3 reads CASSFNRDRGRSNYGYTF. The CDR3 DNA reads as TGTGCCAGCAGCTTTAACCGGGACAGGGGACGATCTAACTATGGCTACACCTTC. The chain links TRBV5-6 to TRBJ1-2; 10 bases line up with TRBD1. CDR1 is SGHDT and CDR2 is YYEEEE in the germline V gene. The junction had 10 bases not matched to a gene; V was cut back by 2 bases and J by 0 bases. This CDR3 spans 18 amino acids.

The DNA of the CDR3 is TGTGCCAGCAGGTTACAGGGGGCAGGGGAAAAACTGTTTTTT. It encodes CASRLQGAGEKLFF. The rearrangement joins TRBV6-5 to TRBJ1-4; 9 positions match TRBD1. V was clipped by 6 bases and J by 8 bases; unmatched bases: 7. In germline, CDR1 is MNHEY, CDR2 SVGAGI. The CDR3 is 14 residues long.

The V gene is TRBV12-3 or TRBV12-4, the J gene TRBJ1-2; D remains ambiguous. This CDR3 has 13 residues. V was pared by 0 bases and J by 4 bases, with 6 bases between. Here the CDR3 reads CASSLASLYGYTF. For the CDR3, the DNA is TGTGCCAGCAGTTTAGCCTCCCTCTATGGCTACACCTTC.

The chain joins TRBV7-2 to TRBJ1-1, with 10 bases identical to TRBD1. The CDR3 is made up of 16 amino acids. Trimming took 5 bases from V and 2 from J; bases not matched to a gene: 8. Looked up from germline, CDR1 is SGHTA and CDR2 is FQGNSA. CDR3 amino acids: CASSPRQGAGNTEAFF. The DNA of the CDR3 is TGTGCCAGCAGCCCACGACAGGGGGCTGGAAACACTGAAGCTTTCTTT.

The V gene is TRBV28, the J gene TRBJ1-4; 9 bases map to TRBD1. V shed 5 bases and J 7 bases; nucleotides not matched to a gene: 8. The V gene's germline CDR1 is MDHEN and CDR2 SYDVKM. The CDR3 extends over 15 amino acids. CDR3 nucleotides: TGTGCCAGCAGTCGTGCCGGGACAGGGTTTGAAAAACTGTTTTTT. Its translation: CASSRAGTGFEKLFF.

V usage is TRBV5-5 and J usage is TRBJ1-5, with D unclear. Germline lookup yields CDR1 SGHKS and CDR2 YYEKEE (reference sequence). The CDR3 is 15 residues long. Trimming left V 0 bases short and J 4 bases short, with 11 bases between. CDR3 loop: CASSLAVTSNQPQHF. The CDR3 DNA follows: TGTGCCAGCAGCTTGGCGGTTACTAGTAATCAGCCCCAGCATTTT.

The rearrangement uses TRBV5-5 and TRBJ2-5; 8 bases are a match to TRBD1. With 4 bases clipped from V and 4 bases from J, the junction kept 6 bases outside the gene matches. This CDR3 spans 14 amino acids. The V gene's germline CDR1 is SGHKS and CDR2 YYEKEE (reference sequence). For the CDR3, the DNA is TGTGCCAGCAGCATTCGACAGGGGAGAGAGACCCAGTACTTC. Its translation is CASSIRQGRETQYF.

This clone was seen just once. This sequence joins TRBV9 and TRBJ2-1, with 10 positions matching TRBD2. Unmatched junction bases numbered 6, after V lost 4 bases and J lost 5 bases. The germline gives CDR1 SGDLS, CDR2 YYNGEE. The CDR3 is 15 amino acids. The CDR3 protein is CASSPWTSGDNEQFF. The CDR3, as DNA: TGTGCCAGCAGCCCTTGGACTAGCGGCGACAATGAGCAGTTCTTC.

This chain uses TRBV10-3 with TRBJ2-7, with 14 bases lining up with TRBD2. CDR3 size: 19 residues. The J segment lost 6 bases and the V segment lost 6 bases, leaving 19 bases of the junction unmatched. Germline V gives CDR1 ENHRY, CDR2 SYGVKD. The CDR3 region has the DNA TGTGCCATCAGGTTGGACCGGAGCCTTGGGACTAGCGGGAGTGGCGAGCAGTACGTC. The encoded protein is CAIRLDRSLGTSGSGEQYV.

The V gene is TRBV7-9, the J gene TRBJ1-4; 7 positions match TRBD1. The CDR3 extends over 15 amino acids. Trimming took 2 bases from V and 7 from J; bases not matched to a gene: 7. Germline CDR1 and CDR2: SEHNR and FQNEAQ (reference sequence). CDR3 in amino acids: CASSLITGAGEKLFF. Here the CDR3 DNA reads TGTGCCAGCAGCTTAATTACAGGGGCCGGTGAAAAACTGTTTTTT.

DNA of the CDR3: TGTGCCAGCAGTTCGACAGGGTCAGCGAGCAATCAGCCCCAGCATTTT. Amino acid sequence: CASSSTGSASNQPQHF. The chain carries TRBV6-6 and TRBJ1-5; TRBD1 matches 7 bases. The germline V gene has CDR1 MNHNY and CDR2 SVGAGI (reference sequence). The CDR3 runs to 16 residues. The V and J ends lost 4 bases and 1 base, in that order; junction bases with no gene match: 7.

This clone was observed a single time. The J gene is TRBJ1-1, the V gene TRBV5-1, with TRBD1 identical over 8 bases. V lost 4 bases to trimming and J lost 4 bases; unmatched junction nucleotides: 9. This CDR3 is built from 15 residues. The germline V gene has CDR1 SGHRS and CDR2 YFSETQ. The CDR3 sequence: CASSQPQGARTEAFF. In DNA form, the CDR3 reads TGCGCCAGCAGCCAACCTCAGGGGGCACGCACTGAAGCTTTCTTT.

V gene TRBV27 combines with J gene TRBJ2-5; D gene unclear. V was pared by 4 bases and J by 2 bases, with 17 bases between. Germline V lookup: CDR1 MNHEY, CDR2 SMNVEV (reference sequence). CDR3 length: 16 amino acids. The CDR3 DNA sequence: TGTGCCAGCAGTTCCCAACGCTCGGTGTCGCAAGAGACCCAGTACTTC. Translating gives CASSSQRSVSQETQYF.

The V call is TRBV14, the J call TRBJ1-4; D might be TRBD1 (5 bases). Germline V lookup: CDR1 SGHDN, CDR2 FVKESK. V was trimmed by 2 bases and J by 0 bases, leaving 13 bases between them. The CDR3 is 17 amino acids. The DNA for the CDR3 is TGTGCCAGCAGCCAACACACAGGACCTGCAACTAATGAAAAACTGTTTTTT. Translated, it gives CASSQHTGPATNEKLFF.

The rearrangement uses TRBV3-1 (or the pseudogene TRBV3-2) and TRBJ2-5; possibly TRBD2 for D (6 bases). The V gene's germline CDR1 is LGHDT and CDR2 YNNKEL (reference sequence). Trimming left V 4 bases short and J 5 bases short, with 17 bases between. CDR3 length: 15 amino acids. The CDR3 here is CASSRGALGGETQYF. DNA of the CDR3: TGTGCCAGCAGCCGGGGCGCCCTCGGGGGTGAGACCCAGTACTTC.

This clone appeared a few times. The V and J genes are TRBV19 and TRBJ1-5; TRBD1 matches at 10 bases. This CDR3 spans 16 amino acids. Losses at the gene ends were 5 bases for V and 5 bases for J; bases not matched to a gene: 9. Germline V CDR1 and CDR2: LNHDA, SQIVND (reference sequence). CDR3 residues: CASSWGGDRGDQPQHF. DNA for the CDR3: TGTGCCAGTAGTTGGGGCGGGGACAGGGGCGATCAGCCCCAGCATTTT.

CDR3 bases: TGTGCCAGCAGCTTAAGCGGGGGGCCTACTTTGAACACTGAAGCTTTCTTT. Its translation is CASSLSGGPTLNTEAFF. The V gene is TRBV25-1, the J gene TRBJ1-1, with a tentative D call TRBD1 (6 bases). CDR1 MGHDK and CDR2 SYGVNS come from the germline V gene. The CDR3 runs to 17 residues. V was pared by 6 bases and J by 0 bases, with 20 bases between. The full variable domain, rest sourced from reference TRBV25-1 and TRBJ1-1, is EADIYQTPRYLVIGTGKKITLECSQTMGHDKMYWYQQDPGMELHLIHYSYGVNSTEKGDLSSESTVSRIRTEHFPLTLESARPSHTSQYLCASSLSGGPTLNTEAFFGQGTRLTVV.

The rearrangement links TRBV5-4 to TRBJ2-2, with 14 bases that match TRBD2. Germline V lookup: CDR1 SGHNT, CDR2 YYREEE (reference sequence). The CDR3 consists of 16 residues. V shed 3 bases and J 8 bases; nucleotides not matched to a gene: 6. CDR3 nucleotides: TGTGCCAGCAGCTGGGGACTAGCGGGAGTTATGGGGGAGCTGTTTTTT. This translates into CASSWGLAGVMGELFF.

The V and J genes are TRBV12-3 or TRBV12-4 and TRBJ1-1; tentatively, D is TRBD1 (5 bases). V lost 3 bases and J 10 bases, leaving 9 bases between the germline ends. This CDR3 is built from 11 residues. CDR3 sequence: CASSFRGGAFF. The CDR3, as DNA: TGTGCCAGCAGTTTTCGGGGGGGAGCTTTCTTT.

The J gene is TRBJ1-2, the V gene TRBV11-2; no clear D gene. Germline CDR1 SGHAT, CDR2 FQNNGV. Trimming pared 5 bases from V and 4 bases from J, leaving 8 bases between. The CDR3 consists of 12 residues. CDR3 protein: CASSEEGYGYTF. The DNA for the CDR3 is TGTGCCAGCAGCGAAGAGGGCTATGGCTACACCTTC.

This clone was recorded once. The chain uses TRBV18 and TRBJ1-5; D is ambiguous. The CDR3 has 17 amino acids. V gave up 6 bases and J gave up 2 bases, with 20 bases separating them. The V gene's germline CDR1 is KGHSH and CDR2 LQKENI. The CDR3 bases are TGTGCCAGCTCCAGTGAACTCGAGAGCGATGGCAATCAGCCCCAGCATTTT. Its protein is CASSSELESDGNQPQHF. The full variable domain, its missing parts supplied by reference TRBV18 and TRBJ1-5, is NAGVMQNPRHLVRRRGQEARLRCSPMKGHSHVYWYRQLPEEGLKFMVYLQKENIIDESGMPKERFSAEFPKEGPSILRIQQVVRGDSAAYFCASSSELESDGNQPQHFGDGTRLSIL.

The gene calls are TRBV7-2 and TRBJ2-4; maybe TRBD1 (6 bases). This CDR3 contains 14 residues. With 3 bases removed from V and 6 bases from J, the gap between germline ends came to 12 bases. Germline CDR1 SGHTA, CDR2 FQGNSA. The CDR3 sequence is CASSFWGLRNIQYF. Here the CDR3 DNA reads TGTGCCAGCAGCTTTTGGGGGCTCCGAAACATTCAGTACTTC.